The clone carrying this TCR beta chain showed up many times. Its antigen is not known. This sample is part of a study of blood T cells in healthy people across ages. Findings and caveats of the study: Both higher diversity and more naive CD4+ cells marked long-lived donors when set against aged donors. Leaving the PBMCs unsorted stopped any conclusive comparison of naive versus antigen-experienced cells. It was found that TCR beta diversity correlated strongly with the percentage of naive T cells.

For the second PCR, which ran for 7 to 11 cycles, a sample-barcoded 5' primer and a J-beta primer mix were used. Carrying 12 random nucleotides, a template-switch adaptor labeled each individual cDNA molecule. TCRdb passed the 5' RACE reads through MiXCR, listing each CDR3 protein once. The table shows fewer than 1,000,000 distinct CDR3 sequences, with around half occurring only once. The CDR3 is made up of 16 amino acids. Trimming took off 3 bases at V and 2 bases at J, with 15 bases between the two ends. The receptor was isolated from a man of 80 years or more in good health. The chain carries TRBV12-3 or TRBV12-4 and TRBJ2-3; D perhaps matches TRBD2 (7 bases). The sequenced sample consisted of blood. DNA for the CDR3: TGTGCCAGCAGTTTCGAGGGAGGGGGAATCACAGATACGCAGTATTTT. The encoded protein is CASSFEGGGITDTQYF.